The source of this T cell receptor (beta chain) is a study of control samples from healthy donors and cancer patients. Generated by immunoSEQ multiplex PCR, the TCRdb table keeps only in-frame clones and is missing some. The sample includes about 120,000 clones, about 90% of them seen just once. Germline lookup yields CDR1 MNHNS and CDR2 SASEGT. This CDR3 is built from 15 residues. As regards this clone: A junction boundary mismatches the germline segment, possibly from a read error.

This sequence originates from a man aged 18 to 30 in good health. The specimen sequenced was blood. This chain connects TRBV6-1 to TRBJ2-7; 13 bases match TRBD2. CDR3: CASSEWELAGGPADF. The DNA of the CDR3 is TGTGCCAGCAGTGAATGGGAACTAGCGGGAGGGCCGGCCGACTTC.